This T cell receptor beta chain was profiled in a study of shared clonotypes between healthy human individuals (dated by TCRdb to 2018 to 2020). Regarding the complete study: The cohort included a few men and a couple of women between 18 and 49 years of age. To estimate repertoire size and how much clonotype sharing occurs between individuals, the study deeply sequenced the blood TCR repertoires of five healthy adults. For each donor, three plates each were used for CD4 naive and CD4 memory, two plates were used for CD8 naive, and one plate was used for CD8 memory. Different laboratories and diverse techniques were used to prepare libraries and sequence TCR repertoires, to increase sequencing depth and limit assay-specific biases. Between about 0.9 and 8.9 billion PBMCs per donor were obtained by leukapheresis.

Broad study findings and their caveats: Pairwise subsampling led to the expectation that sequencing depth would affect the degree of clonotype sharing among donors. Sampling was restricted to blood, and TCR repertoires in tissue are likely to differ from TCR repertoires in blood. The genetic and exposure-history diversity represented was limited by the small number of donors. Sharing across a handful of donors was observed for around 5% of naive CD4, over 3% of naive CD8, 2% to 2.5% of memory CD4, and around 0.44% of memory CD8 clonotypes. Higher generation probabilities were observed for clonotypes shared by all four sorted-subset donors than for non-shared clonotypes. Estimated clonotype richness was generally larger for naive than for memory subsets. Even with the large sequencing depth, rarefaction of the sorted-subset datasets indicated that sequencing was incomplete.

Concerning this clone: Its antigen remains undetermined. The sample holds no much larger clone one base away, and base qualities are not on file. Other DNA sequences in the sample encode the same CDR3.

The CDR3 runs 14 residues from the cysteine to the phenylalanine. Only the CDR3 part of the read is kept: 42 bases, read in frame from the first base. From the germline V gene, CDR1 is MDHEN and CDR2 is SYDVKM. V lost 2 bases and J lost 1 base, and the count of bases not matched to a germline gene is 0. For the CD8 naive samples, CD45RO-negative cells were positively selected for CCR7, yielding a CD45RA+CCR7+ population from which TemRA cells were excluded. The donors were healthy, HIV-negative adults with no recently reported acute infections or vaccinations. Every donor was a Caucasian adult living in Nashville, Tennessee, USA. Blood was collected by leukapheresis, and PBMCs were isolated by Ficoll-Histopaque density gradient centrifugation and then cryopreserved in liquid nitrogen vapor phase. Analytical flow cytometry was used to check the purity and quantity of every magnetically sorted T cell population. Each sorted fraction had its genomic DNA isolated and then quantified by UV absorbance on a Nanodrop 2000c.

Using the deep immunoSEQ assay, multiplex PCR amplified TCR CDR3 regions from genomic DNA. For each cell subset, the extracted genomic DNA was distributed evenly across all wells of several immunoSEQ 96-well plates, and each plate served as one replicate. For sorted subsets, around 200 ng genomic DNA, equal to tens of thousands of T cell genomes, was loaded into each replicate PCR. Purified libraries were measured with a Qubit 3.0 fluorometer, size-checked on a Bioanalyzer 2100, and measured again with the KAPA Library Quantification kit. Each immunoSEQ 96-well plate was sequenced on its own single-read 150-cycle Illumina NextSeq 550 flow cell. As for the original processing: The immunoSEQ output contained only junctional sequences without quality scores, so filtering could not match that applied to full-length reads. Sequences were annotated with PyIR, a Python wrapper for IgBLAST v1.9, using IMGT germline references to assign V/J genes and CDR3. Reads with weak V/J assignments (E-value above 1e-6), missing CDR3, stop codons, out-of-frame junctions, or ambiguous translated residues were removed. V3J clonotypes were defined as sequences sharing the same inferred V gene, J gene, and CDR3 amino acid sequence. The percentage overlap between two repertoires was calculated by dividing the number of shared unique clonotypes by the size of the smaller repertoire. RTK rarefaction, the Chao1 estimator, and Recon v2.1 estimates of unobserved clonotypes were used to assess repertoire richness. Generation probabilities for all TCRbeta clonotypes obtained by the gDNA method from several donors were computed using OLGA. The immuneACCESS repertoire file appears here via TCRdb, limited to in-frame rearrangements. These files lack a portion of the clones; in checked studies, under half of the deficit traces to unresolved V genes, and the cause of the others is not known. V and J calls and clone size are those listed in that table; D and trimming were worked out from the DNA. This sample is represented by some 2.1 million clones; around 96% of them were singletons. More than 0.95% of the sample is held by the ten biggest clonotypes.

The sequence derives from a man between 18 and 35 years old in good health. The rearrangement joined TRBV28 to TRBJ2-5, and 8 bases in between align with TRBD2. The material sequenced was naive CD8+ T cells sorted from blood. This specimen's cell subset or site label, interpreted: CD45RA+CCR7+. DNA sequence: TGTGCCAGCAGTTTAGCGGGGGGCCAAGAGACCCAGTACTTC. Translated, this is CASSLAGGQETQYF.